This entry lists 9 T cell receptor beta chains sequenced from one sample in a study of shared T cell receptors in the human thymus. Clones were read by immunoSEQ multiplex PCR, and TCRdb kept only the in-frame ones, dropping some. Among hundreds of thousands of clones listed, roughly 86% were seen once. These same records also appear under a second study, on human thymus T cells.

Source material: thymocytes. These receptors came from a boy under two years old with a congenital heart defect.

This clone was observed once. This chain uses TRBV7-6 with TRBJ1-2; 8 bases are shared with TRBD1. Germline lookup yields CDR1 SGHVS and CDR2 FNYEAQ. The length of the CDR3 is 14 residues. V shed 1 base, J shed 7 bases, and the junction held 5 bases outside the gene matches. The CDR3 coding sequence is TGTGCCAGCAGCTTAGGGCAGGGGGCGCGTGGCTACACCTTC. It translates to CASSLGQGARGYTF.

This clone occurred once. The V and J genes are TRBV28 and TRBJ2-3; TRBD1 matches at 8 bases. In germline, CDR1 is MDHEN, CDR2 SYDVKM. This CDR3 is 17 amino acids long. V gave up 4 bases and J gave up 2 bases; unmatched junction bases: 11. For the CDR3, the DNA is TGTGCCAGCAGTTACGGGCCGGACAGGGCCTCCACAGATACGCAGTATTTT. Encoded protein: CASSYGPDRASTDTQYF.

This CDR3 is CASSSEAGGFLNEQFF. In nucleotides, the CDR3 is TGTGCCAGCAGCTCCGAAGCGGGAGGTTTCCTAAATGAGCAGTTCTTC. The chain joins TRBV14 to TRBJ2-1, with 9 bases identical to TRBD2. Trimming took 5 bases from V and 7 from J; bases not matched to a gene: 12. The V gene's germline CDR1 is SGHDN and CDR2 FVKESK. There are 16 residues in the CDR3.

The chain recombines TRBV11-2 with TRBJ1-4; 9 nucleotides align to TRBD1. J lost 8 bases, V lost 4 bases, and 17 bases had no gene match. The CDR3 sequence is 18 residues long. Germline V gene sequence: CDR1 SGHAT, CDR2 FQNNGV. CDR3 sequence (DNA): TGTGCCAGCAGCTCAAACTACCCATGGGGACAGGGTGACGAAAAACTGTTTTTT. It encodes CASSSNYPWGQGDEKLFF.

CDR3 in DNA: TGTGCCACCAGCAGAAACACCTCACAGGGGTACTATGGCTACACCTTC. Translation gives CATSRNTSQGYYGYTF. V gene TRBV15 combines with J gene TRBJ1-2; the match to TRBD1 covers 7 bases. The CDR3 has 16 residues. Germline V gene data show CDR1 as LNHNV and CDR2 as YYDKDF (reference sequence). Trimming took 2 bases from V and 3 from J; bases not matched to a gene: 9.

This clone was observed once. The gene calls are TRBV25-1 and TRBJ1-1, with TRBD1 as a possible D gene (6 bases). The CDR3 covers 16 residues. Germline assignment: CDR1 MGHDK and CDR2 SYGVNS. Trimming left V 1 base short and J 6 bases short, with 18 bases between. CDR3 region: CASSEWVGGALAEAFF. The CDR3 bases are TGTGCCAGCAGTGAATGGGTGGGGGGGGCTCTGGCTGAAGCTTTCTTT.

The J gene is TRBJ2-2, the V gene TRBV7-3, with 9 bases identical to TRBD1. The CDR3 contains 19 residues. Germline V CDR1 and CDR2: SGHTA, FQGTGA. With 0 bases clipped from V and 4 bases from J, the junction kept 12 bases outside the gene matches. Written as DNA, the CDR3 is TGTGCCAGCAGCTTAACGGGGGGCCCACAGGGGGCTTTCACCGGGGAGCTGTTTTTT. As protein: CASSLTGGPQGAFTGELFF.

The J gene is TRBJ1-2, the V gene TRBV6-5; possible D gene TRBD1, 6 bases. V lost 7 bases, J lost 7 bases, and 16 bases lay in between. CDR3 length: 13 amino acids. The germline CDR1 and CDR2 sequences are MNHEY and SVGAGI. CDR3 bases: TGTGCCAGCAAAGAAACAGGGTTTACTGGCTACACCTTC. Amino acids: CASKETGFTGYTF.

This clone has only a few counts. V gene TRBV19 combines with J gene TRBJ1-1; no firm D call. Trimming took off 6 bases at V and 3 bases at J, with 8 bases between the two ends. The CDR3 extends over 12 amino acids. Germline V gene sequence: CDR1 LNHDA, CDR2 SQIVND (reference sequence). The CDR3 region is CASREADTEAFF. DNA of the CDR3: TGTGCCAGTAGAGAGGCCGACACTGAAGCTTTCTTT.